These 10 T cell receptor beta chains share one sample of origin, sequenced in a study of T cell responses to AZD1222 COVID-19 vaccine. Sequencing was performed with immunoSEQ multiplex PCR; in TCRdb, only in-frame clones are kept and a portion is missing. Of some 140,000 clones in the sample, around four fifths were seen once. The sample here was peripheral blood, taken on day 0 of AZD1222 vaccination. The receptors stem from an adult in good health.

The rearrangement uses TRBV5-1 and TRBJ1-1; the D is unclear. In germline, CDR1 is SGHRS, CDR2 YFSETQ. V dropped 5 bases and J dropped 0 bases, with 8 bases sitting between them. The CDR3 is made up of 13 amino acids. The CDR3 spells CASRDGLNTEAFF. CDR3 nucleotide sequence: TGCGCCAGCAGAGACGGATTGAACACTGAAGCTTTCTTT.

The sample holds one count of this clone. The chain carries TRBV27 and TRBJ2-6; D is uncertain. The V end was cut by 4 bases, the J end by 2 bases, with 12 bases between. This CDR3 has 16 amino acids. Germline CDR1 MNHEY, CDR2 SMNVEV (reference sequence). CDR3 sequence reads: CASSSSRSPGANVLTF. DNA for the CDR3: TGTGCCAGCAGTTCCTCCAGGTCCCCTGGGGCCAACGTCCTGACTTTC.

V is TRBV7-3 and J is TRBJ1-3; D is unclear. Trimming stripped 1 base from V and 0 bases from J, with 1 base between. Germline V gene sequence: CDR1 SGHTA, CDR2 FQGTGA. This CDR3 region has 13 residues. The CDR3 nucleotides read TGTGCCAGCAGCTTAAACTCTGGAAACACCATATATTTT. Encoded protein: CASSLNSGNTIYF.

The V and J genes are TRBV4-1 and TRBJ1-2; D may be TRBD1 (6 bases). CDR1 is MGHRA, CDR2 YSYEKL, per germline. Trimming took off 3 bases at V and 1 base at J, with 12 bases between the two ends. This CDR3 is built from 15 residues. The CDR3 bases are TGCGCCAGCAGCCAGAGGAGGGGGGATAACTATGGCTACACCTTC. Protein product: CASSQRRGDNYGYTF.

Only one count was recorded for this clone. The chain links TRBV7-9 to TRBJ2-5, with 8 bases identical to TRBD2. This CDR3 spans 15 amino acids. The V segment lost 2 bases and the J segment 5 bases; nucleotides outside the gene matches: 7. CDR1 and CDR2 (germline): SEHNR, FQNEAQ (reference sequence). The CDR3 reads CASSLSGGGLETQYF. The CDR3 DNA reads as TGTGCCAGCAGCTTAAGCGGGGGAGGGTTGGAGACCCAGTACTTC.

V and J are TRBV14 and TRBJ2-7; 9 positions agree with TRBD1. J lost 2 bases, V lost 0 bases, and 8 bases had no gene match. The CDR3 loop spans 17 amino acids. Germline V gene lookup returns CDR1 SGHDN and CDR2 FVKESK. This CDR3 reads CASSQDPGQGRTYEQYF. CDR3 nucleotide sequence: TGTGCCAGCAGCCAAGATCCGGGACAGGGTCGAACCTACGAGCAGTACTTC. Based on the CDR3 plus reference TRBV14 and TRBJ2-7, the full variable domain is EAGVTQFPSHSVIEKGQTVTLRCDPISGHDNLYWYRRVMGKEIKFLLHFVKESKQDESGMPNNRFLAERTGGTYSTLKVQPAELEDSGVYFCASSQDPGQGRTYEQYFGPGTRLTVT.

This clone was observed once. This chain uses TRBV15 with TRBJ1-1; perhaps TRBD1 as D (6 bases). In germline, CDR1 is LNHNV, CDR2 YYDKDF (reference sequence). CDR3 length: 13 residues. V was trimmed by 10 bases and J by 0 bases, leaving 12 bases between them. The CDR3 spells CAIAGHLNTEAFF. Here the CDR3 DNA reads TGTGCCATCGCGGGACACTTGAACACTGAAGCTTTCTTT.

The chain couples TRBV6-5 to TRBJ2-1, with a weak D call TRBD1 (6 bases). With 0 bases removed from V and 4 bases from J, the gap between germline ends came to 13 bases. The CDR3 has 16 residues. Germline assignment: CDR1 MNHEY and CDR2 SVGAGI. Here the CDR3 reads CASSYSWGQGYNEQFF. CDR3 sequence (DNA): TGTGCCAGCAGTTACTCGTGGGGTCAGGGGTACAATGAGCAGTTCTTC.

This clone was counted between two and nine times. The rearrangement uses TRBV5-6 and TRBJ1-3; D not certain. Trimming took 0 bases from V and 11 from J, leaving 18 bases between them. The CDR3 covers 15 residues. Germline CDR1 SGHDT, CDR2 YYEEEE. The CDR3, as DNA: TGTGCCAGCAGCTTGGTCTTGTCCGGAGATCGGTCCATATATTTT. Its protein product is CASSLVLSGDRSIYF.

The chain has TRBV30 and TRBJ1-2; 10 bases fit TRBD1. Germline V gives CDR1 GTSNPN, CDR2 SVGIG (reference sequence). After removal of 3 bases from V and 3 bases from J, the junction contained 10 bases not matched to a gene. The CDR3 runs to 16 residues. The CDR3 sequence is CAWSRDRGHPHYGYTF. CDR3 coding DNA: TGTGCCTGGAGCCGGGACAGGGGCCATCCCCACTATGGCTACACCTTC.